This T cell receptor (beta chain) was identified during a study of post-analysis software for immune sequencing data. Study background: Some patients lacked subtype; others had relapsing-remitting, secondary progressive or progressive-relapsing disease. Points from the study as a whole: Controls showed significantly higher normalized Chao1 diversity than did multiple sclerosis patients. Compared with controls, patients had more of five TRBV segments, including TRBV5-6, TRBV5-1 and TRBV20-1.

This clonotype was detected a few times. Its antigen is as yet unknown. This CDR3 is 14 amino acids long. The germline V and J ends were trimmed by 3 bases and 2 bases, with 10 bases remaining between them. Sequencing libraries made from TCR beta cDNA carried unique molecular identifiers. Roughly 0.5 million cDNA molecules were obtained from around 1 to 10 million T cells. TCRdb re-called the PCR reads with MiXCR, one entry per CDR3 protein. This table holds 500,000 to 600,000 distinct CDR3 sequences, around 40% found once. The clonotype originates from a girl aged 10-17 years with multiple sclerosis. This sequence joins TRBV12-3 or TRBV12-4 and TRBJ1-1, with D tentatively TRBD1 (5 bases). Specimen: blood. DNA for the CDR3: TGTGCCAGCAGTTTGGGGGATCTTAACACTGAAGCTTTCTTT. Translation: CASSLGDLNTEAFF.